One and the same sample provided the 26 T cell receptor beta chains below, sequenced in a study of blood T cell repertoires in COVID-19. Assay used: immunoSEQ multiplex PCR; TCRdb lists only in-frame clones, some missing. The sample has roughly 320,000 clones; 85% to 90% are singletons. Input material: peripheral blood. The receptors stem from a woman aged 30 to 39 with COVID-19, enrolled during active disease.

The chain joins TRBV10-3 to TRBJ2-3, with TRBD1 matching over 11 bases. From germline, CDR1 is ENHRY and CDR2 SYGVKD. The CDR3 covers 16 residues. V trimming: 2 bases; J trimming: 3 bases; junction bases outside the gene matches: 4. CDR3 loop: CAISEPGQGATDTQYF. The CDR3 DNA reads TGTGCCATCAGTGAGCCTGGACAGGGGGCAACAGATACGCAGTATTTT.

The rearrangement uses TRBV25-1 and TRBJ1-4; D perhaps matches TRBD1 (6 bases). Germline CDR1 MGHDK, CDR2 SYGVNS. This CDR3 has 16 amino acids. Between the trimmed V and J ends, which lost 0 bases and 4 bases, there was a span of 12 bases. The CDR3 DNA follows: TGTGCCAGCAGTGAATATATTAAGGGGGATAATGAAAAACTGTTTTTT. Translation: CASSEYIKGDNEKLFF.

V and J are TRBV11-2 and TRBJ1-2; D not resolved. The CDR3 is 13 amino acids. Trimming removed 5 bases from V and 4 bases from J, with 11 bases in between. The germline CDR1 and CDR2 sequences are SGHAT and FQNNGV. The CDR3 DNA sequence: TGTGCCAGCAGCCGTGGGCGTATCTATGGCTACACCTTC. Protein: CASSRGRIYGYTF.

The chain uses TRBV15 and TRBJ2-1, with D possibly being TRBD2 (5 bases). The V gene's germline CDR1 is LNHNV and CDR2 YYDKDF (reference sequence). V lost 3 bases and J 3 bases, leaving 9 bases between the germline ends. The CDR3 spans 14 residues. For the CDR3, the DNA is TGTGCCACCAGCAGGCCCGGACTCTACAATGAGCAGTTCTTC. Its translation: CATSRPGLYNEQFF.

The J gene is TRBJ1-2, the V gene TRBV6-2 or TRBV6-3; the D is unclear. CDR1 and CDR2 (germline): MNHEY, SVGEGT. The CDR3 runs 15 residues. The ends were cut back, 0 bases at V and 4 bases at J, with 12 bases in the middle. CDR3 amino acids: CASSYSYEGGYGYTF. Written as DNA, the CDR3 is TGTGCCAGCAGTTACTCGTATGAGGGAGGCTATGGCTACACCTTC.

The CDR3 loop reads CASSLDSIEQYV. The CDR3, as DNA: TGTGCCAGCTCGCTCGACAGTATCGAGCAGTACGTC. The gene calls are TRBV18 and TRBJ2-7; D is possibly TRBD1 (5 bases). Trimming cost V 6 bases and J 6 bases, with 12 bases left between them. This CDR3 spans 12 amino acids. Germline V gene sequence: CDR1 KGHSH, CDR2 LQKENI.

The chain couples TRBV28 to TRBJ2-1, with TRBD1 matching 8 bases. Germline CDR1 is MDHEN and CDR2 is SYDVKM. This CDR3 comprises 17 residues. After removal of 3 bases from V and 5 bases from J, the junction contained 12 bases not matched to a gene. The CDR3 is CASSFRVDRVLDNEQFF. For the CDR3, the DNA is TGTGCCAGCAGTTTTAGGGTGGACAGGGTGTTGGACAATGAGCAGTTCTTC.

V gene TRBV21-1 combines with J gene TRBJ1-2. TRBV21-1 is annotated as a pseudogene. The CDR3 totals 12 residues. CDR3 amino acids: CGGRGGNYGYTF. CDR3 DNA: TGTGGGGGGAGGGGAGGTAACTATGGCTACACCTTC.

V usage is TRBV25-1 and J usage is TRBJ2-5; weak D call: TRBD2 (6 bases). Germline CDR1 reads MGHDK; CDR2 reads SYGVNS. Trimming cost V 5 bases and J 1 base, with 8 bases left between them. The CDR3 has 13 residues. Written as DNA, the CDR3 is TGTGCCAGCAGTCTCGGGGGCCAAGAGACCCAGTACTTC. This gives the protein CASSLGGQETQYF.

The chain couples TRBV5-1 to TRBJ1-2, with D maybe TRBD1 (6 bases). The V gene lost 4 bases and the J gene lost 14 bases, with 21 bases spanning the gap. The germline V gene encodes CDR1 SGHRS and CDR2 YFSETQ. The CDR3 runs to 13 residues. This chain's CDR3 is CASSHPGTRIRTF. CDR3 in DNA: TGCGCCAGCAGCCACCCCGGGACAAGGATACGAACCTTC. The complete variable domain, with remaining parts taken from reference TRBV5-1 and TRBJ1-2, reads KAGVTQTPRYLIKTRGQQVTLSCSPISGHRSVSWYQQTPGQGLQFLFEYFSETQRNKGNFPGRFSGRQFSNSRSEMNVSTLELGDSALYLCASSHPGTRIRTFGSGTRLTVV.

V is TRBV19 and J is TRBJ1-6; D gene ambiguous. Germline V CDR1 and CDR2: LNHDA, SQIVND (reference sequence). Between the trimmed V and J ends, which lost 5 bases and 5 bases, there was a span of 13 bases. The CDR3 has 15 residues. The CDR3: CASSFRRYDNSPLHF. The CDR3 DNA reads as TGTGCCAGTAGTTTCAGAAGATACGATAATTCACCCCTCCACTTT.

The V and J genes are TRBV9 and TRBJ1-2, with D possibly TRBD1 on 5 matching bases. The CDR3 is 14 amino acids. The germline CDR1 and CDR2 sequences are SGDLS and YYNGEE. Trimming pared 5 bases from V and 4 bases from J, leaving 15 bases between. In DNA, the CDR3 is TGTGCCAGCAGGAACGGGGGTGGGTCCTATGGCTACACCTTC. Amino acid sequence: CASRNGGGSYGYTF.

The J gene is TRBJ2-3, the V gene TRBV18; D is unclear. Trimming took off 1 base at V and 5 bases at J, with 7 bases between the two ends. CDR3 size: 13 residues. Germline CDR1 and CDR2: KGHSH and LQKENI. The CDR3 DNA is TGTGCCAGCTCACCACGGCCAGAAGATACGCAGTATTTT. It codes for CASSPRPEDTQYF. The full variable domain, in which reference TRBV18 and TRBJ2-3 provide the parts outside the CDR3, is NAGVMQNPRHLVRRRGQEARLRCSPMKGHSHVYWYRQLPEEGLKFMVYLQKENIIDESGMPKERFSAEFPKEGPSILRIQQVVRGDSAAYFCASSPRPEDTQYFGPGTRLTVL.

The CDR3 nucleotides are TGTGCCAGCAGCGTAGCCGGGAGCGGGGGGTACACAGATACGCAGTATTTT. It encodes CASSVAGSGGYTDTQYF. The chain links TRBV9 to TRBJ2-3, with TRBD2 identical over 9 bases. Germline CDR1 reads SGDLS; CDR2 reads YYNGEE. The CDR3 spans 17 residues. V trimming: 0 bases; J trimming: 2 bases; junction bases outside the gene matches: 7.

V is TRBV18 and J is TRBJ1-2; a possible D gene is TRBD1 (6 bases). This CDR3 has 14 residues. CDR1 is KGHSH and CDR2 is LQKENI in the germline V gene. V lost 3 bases to trimming and J lost 2 bases, with 10 bases between them. This CDR3 is CASSPQGQNYGYTF. CDR3 nucleotide sequence: TGTGCCAGCTCACCGCAGGGACAAAACTATGGCTACACCTTC.

The V gene is TRBV28, the J gene TRBJ2-7; no clear D. Germline V gives CDR1 MDHEN, CDR2 SYDVKM. The CDR3 sequence is 12 residues long. The V and J ends lost 5 bases and 6 bases respectively, with 11 bases between them. CDR3: CASSLPGREQYF. CDR3 in DNA: TGTGCCAGCAGTCTCCCGGGTCGCGAGCAGTACTTC.

This sequence joins TRBV14 and TRBJ1-1; weak D call: TRBD1 (6 bases). Trimming took off 5 bases at V and 5 bases at J, with 12 bases between the two ends. Germline CDR1 is SGHDN and CDR2 is FVKESK. The CDR3 loop spans 13 amino acids. The CDR3 spells CASSYRVDTEAFF. In DNA, the CDR3 is TGTGCCAGCAGCTACAGGGTGGATACTGAAGCTTTCTTT.

CDR3 sequence reads: CSASNAGIPNYGYTF. CDR3 DNA sequence: TGCAGTGCTAGTAATGCAGGAATCCCTAACTATGGCTACACCTTC. This rearrangement joins TRBV20-1 to TRBJ1-2, with unresolved D. CDR1 and CDR2 (germline): DFQATT, SNEGSKA (reference sequence). This CDR3 is 15 amino acids long. V dropped 3 bases and J dropped 0 bases, with 14 bases sitting between them.

This clone was picked up one time. This chain links TRBV18 with TRBJ2-1, with no clear D. CDR1 is KGHSH, CDR2 LQKENI, per germline. Trimming cost V 2 bases and J 2 bases, with 7 bases left between them. CDR3 length: 14 amino acids. The CDR3 region has the DNA TGTGCCAGCTCACCAAATATTCCCTACAATGAGCAGTTCTTC. This encodes CASSPNIPYNEQFF.

V gene TRBV3-1 (or the pseudogene TRBV3-2) combines with J gene TRBJ1-6, with 7 bases that match TRBD1. Germline V CDR1 and CDR2: LGHDT, YNNKEL (reference sequence). The CDR3 has 14 amino acids. V dropped 2 bases and J dropped 9; count of bases not matched to a gene: 4. The CDR3 nucleotides read TGTGCCAGCAGCCAAAGACAGGGTCGTTCACCCCTCCACTTT. This translates into CASSQRQGRSPLHF.

V is TRBV6-4 and J is TRBJ1-2; 9 positions match TRBD1. V dropped 4 bases and J dropped 0; count of bases not matched to a gene: 6. This CDR3 spans 16 amino acids. Germline assignment: CDR1 MRHNA and CDR2 SNTAGT. CDR3 amino acids: CASSATGGTTNYGYTF. CDR3 sequence (DNA): TGTGCCAGCAGTGCTACAGGGGGCACCACTAACTATGGCTACACCTTC.

V gene TRBV5-1 combines with J gene TRBJ2-7; 7 positions match TRBD1. The germline gives CDR1 SGHRS, CDR2 YFSETQ. The CDR3 extends over 12 amino acids. The ends lost 3 bases at V and 5 bases at J; junction bases unmatched: 2. The CDR3 DNA reads as TGCGCCAGCAGCTACGGGACAGACGAGCAGTACTTC. Translation: CASSYGTDEQYF.

This clone is a singleton in its sample. This chain connects TRBV6-6 to TRBJ2-5, with 12 bases matching TRBD1. The CDR3 has 18 amino acids. Trimming took 5 bases from V and 1 from J; bases not matched to a gene: 11. CDR1 and CDR2 from the germline V gene are MNHNY and SVGAGI (reference sequence). The CDR3 loop reads CASSRGTGGVNGQETQYF. CDR3 nucleotides: TGTGCCAGCAGTCGCGGGACAGGGGGCGTTAATGGCCAAGAGACCCAGTACTTC.

This clone was seen only a few times. This rearrangement joins TRBV6-2 or TRBV6-3 to TRBJ1-2, with D possibly TRBD1 on 6 matching bases. The CDR3 length is 15 residues. Germline CDR1 MNHEY, CDR2 SVGEGT. The V and J ends lost 6 bases and 5 bases respectively, with 19 bases between them. CDR3 nucleotides: TGTGCCAGCAGCCCCAGAGAACAGGGAGCATATGGCTACACCTTC. Its translation: CASSPREQGAYGYTF.

In its sample, this clone was seen once. V and J are TRBV6-5 and TRBJ2-3; no clear D. Germline loops: CDR1 MNHEY, CDR2 SVGAGI. Trimming removed 5 bases from V and 3 bases from J, with 9 bases in between. The CDR3 runs to 13 residues. CDR3 region: CASSPSMTDTQYF. The CDR3 bases are TGTGCCAGCAGTCCATCCATGACAGATACGCAGTATTTT.

The chain is built from TRBV18 and TRBJ1-1; D is uncertain. V lost 3 bases and J lost 4, with 12 bases in between. The length of the CDR3 is 14 residues. Germline CDR1 reads KGHSH; CDR2 reads LQKENI. The CDR3 DNA follows: TGTGCCAGCTCACCCGGGGAGGAGGTCACTGAAGCTTTCTTT. This encodes CASSPGEEVTEAFF.